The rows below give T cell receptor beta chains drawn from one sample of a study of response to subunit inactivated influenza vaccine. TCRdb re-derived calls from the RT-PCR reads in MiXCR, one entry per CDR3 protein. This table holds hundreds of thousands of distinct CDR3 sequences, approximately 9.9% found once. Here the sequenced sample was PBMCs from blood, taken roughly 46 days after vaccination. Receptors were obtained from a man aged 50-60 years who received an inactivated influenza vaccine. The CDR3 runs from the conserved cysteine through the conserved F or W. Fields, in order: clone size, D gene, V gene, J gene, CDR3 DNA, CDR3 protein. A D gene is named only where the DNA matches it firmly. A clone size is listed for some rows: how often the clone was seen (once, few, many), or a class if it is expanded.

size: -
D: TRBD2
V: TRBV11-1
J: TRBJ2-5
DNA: TGTGCCAGCAGCTTTCCTCTGAATAGCGGGCTCCCCGAGGAGACCCAGTACTTC
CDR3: CASSFPLNSGLPEETQYF

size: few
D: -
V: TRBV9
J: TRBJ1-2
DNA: TGTGCCAGCAGCGTAGGGTCAGTCATCCAGAACTATGGCTACACCTTC
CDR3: CASSVGSVIQNYGYTF

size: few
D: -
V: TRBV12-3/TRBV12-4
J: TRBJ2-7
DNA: TGTGCCAGCAGCCCTTCGGACTACGAGCAGTACTTC
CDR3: CASSPSDYEQYF

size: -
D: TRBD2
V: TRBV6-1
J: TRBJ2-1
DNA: TGTGCCAGCAGCTCCGGGACTAGCGGGAGGGGGGGAGGTAACGGGCAGTTCTTC
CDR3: CASSSGTSGRGGGNGQFF

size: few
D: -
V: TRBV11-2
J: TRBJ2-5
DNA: TGTGCCAGCAGCTCCCTCATGGGGCCTGGACTGGATCAAGAGACCCAGTACTTC
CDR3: CASSSLMGPGLDQETQYF

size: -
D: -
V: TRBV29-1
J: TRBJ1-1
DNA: TGCAGCGTCACCCGGGGCAACACTGAAGCTTTCTTT
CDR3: CSVTRGNTEAFF

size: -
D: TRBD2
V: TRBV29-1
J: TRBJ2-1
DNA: TGCAGCTTAGCCGGGACTAGCGGGAGGGGTTACAATGAGCAGTTCTTC
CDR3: CSLAGTSGRGYNEQFF

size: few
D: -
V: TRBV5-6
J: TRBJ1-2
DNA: TGTGCCAGCAGCTTGGAAGCCAGAGTCTATGGCTACACCTTC
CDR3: CASSLEARVYGYTF

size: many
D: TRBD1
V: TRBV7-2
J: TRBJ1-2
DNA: TGTGCCAGCAGCTTAGGGCAGGGGGCACTTGGCTACACCTTC
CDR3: CASSLGQGALGYTF

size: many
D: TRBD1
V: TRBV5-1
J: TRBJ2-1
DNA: TGCGCCAGCAGCCTCGGGACAGGGATTGATGAGCAGTTCTTC
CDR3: CASSLGTGIDEQFF

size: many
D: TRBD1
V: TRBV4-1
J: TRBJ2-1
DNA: TGCGCCAGCAGCCAAGGGGACAGGACAAATGAGCAGTTCTTC
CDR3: CASSQGDRTNEQFF

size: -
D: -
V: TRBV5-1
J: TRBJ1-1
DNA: TGCGCCAGCAGCCCTAGGACAACTCAGGGTCGGAACACTGAAGCTTTCTTT
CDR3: CASSPRTTQGRNTEAFF

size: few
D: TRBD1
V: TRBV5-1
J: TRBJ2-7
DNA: TGCGCCAGCAGCTTGGCGCCCACAGGGGACTACGAGCAGTACTTC
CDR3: CASSLAPTGDYEQYF

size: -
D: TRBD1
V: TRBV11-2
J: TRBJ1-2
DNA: TGTGCCAGCAGCTTATACTCAACCGGGACAGATTATAACTATGGCTACACCTTC
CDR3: CASSLYSTGTDYNYGYTF

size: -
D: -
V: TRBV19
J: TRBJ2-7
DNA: TGTGCCAGTAGTACCTCGGGACTGAGCTACGAGCAGTACTTC
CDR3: CASSTSGLSYEQYF

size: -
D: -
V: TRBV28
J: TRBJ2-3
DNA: TGTGCCAGCAGTTCCCCCCCTAGCACAGATACGCAGTATTTT
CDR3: CASSSPPSTDTQYF

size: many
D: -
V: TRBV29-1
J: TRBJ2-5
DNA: TGCAGCGTACCGGACAGTTTGCAAGAGACCCAGTACTTC
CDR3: CSVPDSLQETQYF

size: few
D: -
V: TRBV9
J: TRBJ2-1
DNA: TGTGCCAGCAGCGCCGGAGGGGACAACAATGAGCAGTTCTTC
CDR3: CASSAGGDNNEQFF

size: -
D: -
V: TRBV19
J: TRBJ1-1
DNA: TGTGCCAGTAGTATGGTGGGAAATGAAGCTTTCTTT
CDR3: CASSMVGNEAFF

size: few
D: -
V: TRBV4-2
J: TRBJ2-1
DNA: TGTGCCAGCAGCCAAGATATTTTAATCGGGGGCTCCTACAATGAGCAGTTCTTC
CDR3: CASSQDILIGGSYNEQFF

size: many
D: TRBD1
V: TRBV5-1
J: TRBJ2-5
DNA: TGCGCCAGCAGCCGTGGACAGGGAGGAGAGACCCAGTACTTC
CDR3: CASSRGQGGETQYF

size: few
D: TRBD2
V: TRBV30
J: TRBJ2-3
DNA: TGTGCCTGGAGGCGGGAGGGCCGTGGTACGCAGTATTTT
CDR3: CAWRREGRGTQYF

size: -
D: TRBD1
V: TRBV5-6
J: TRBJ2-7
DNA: TGTGCCAGCAGCTTGGGGACAGGGGAATTCTACGAGCAGTACTTC
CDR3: CASSLGTGEFYEQYF

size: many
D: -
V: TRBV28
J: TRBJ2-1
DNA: TGTGCCAGTGGGCGGGGTTCCTACAATGAGCAGTTCTTC
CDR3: CASGRGSYNEQFF

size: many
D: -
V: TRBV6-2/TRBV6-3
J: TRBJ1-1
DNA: TGTGCCAGCGTTGGCGTTGTGGACACTGAAGCTTTCTTT
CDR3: CASVGVVDTEAFF

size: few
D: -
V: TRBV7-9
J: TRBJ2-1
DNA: TGTGCCAGCAGCTTGCCTTTAGGACGGTACAATGAGCAGTTCTTC
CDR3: CASSLPLGRYNEQFF

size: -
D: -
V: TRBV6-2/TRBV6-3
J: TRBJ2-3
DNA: TGTGCCAGCAGTTACTCGGTTGCAGGGCCGAGTGCAGATACGCAGTATTTT
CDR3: CASSYSVAGPSADTQYF

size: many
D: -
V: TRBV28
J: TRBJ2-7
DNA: TGTGCCAGCAGTCGAGAGGGACTCCGCGAGCAGTACTTC
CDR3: CASSREGLREQYF

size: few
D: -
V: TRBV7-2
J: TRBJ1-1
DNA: TGTGCCAGCAGCTTAGCGGTTTTGCCGGGATCGAACACTGAAGCTTTCTTT
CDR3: CASSLAVLPGSNTEAFF

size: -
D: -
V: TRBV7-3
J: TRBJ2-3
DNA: TGTGCCAGCAGCTTAACGTGGAACGCAGATACGCAGTATTTT
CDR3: CASSLTWNADTQYF

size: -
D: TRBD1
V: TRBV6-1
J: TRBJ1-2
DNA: TGTGCCAGCAAGACAGGGTCCCGGGGTAGTGGCTACACCTTC
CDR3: CASKTGSRGSGYTF

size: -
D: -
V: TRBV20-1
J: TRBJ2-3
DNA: TGCAGTGCAAACCGACACCCGCGGGGTAGCACAGATACGCAGTATTTT
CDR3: CSANRHPRGSTDTQYF

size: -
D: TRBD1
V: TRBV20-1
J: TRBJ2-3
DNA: TGCAGTGCTAGAGAACTTGGACAGGGTGGAACAGATACGCAGTATTTT
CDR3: CSARELGQGGTDTQYF

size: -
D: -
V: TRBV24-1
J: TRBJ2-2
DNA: TGTGCCACCAGCAAAAGAAGGGGGGTCGGGACCGGGGAGCTGTTTTTT
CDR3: CATSKRRGVGTGELFF

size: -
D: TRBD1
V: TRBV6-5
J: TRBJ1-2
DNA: TGTGCCAGCAGTTACTCCGGGACAGGGTTTGATGGCTACACCTTC
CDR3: CASSYSGTGFDGYTF

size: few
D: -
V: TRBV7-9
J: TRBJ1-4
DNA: TGTGCCAGCAGTCAAGGGGAGGCTCAAAATGAAAAACTGTTTTTT
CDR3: CASSQGEAQNEKLFF

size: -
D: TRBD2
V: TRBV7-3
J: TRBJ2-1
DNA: TGTGCCAGCAGCTTAAACGGGAGGCGCTCCTACAATGAGCAGTTCTTC
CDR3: CASSLNGRRSYNEQFF